The 15 T cell receptor beta chains listed next were all sequenced from one sample in a study of T cells in Graves' hyperthyroidism and ophthalmopathy. Amplified TCR beta CDR3 regions derived from RNA transcripts. HTBI primers were used for first-round RT-PCR of the TCR CDR3. TCRdb processed the multiplex PCR reads anew with MiXCR; each CDR3 protein has one entry. The sample contains more than 500,000 distinct CDR3 sequences, about 15% of which appear only once. Sequenced material: blood. The receptors were gathered from a woman between 40 and 55 years old with Graves' hyperthyroidism.

This clonotype was seen at least ten times. This chain joins TRBV10-3 and TRBJ2-1; 8 bases are a match to TRBD1. CDR1 ENHRY and CDR2 SYGVKD come from the germline V gene. The CDR3 covers 17 residues. V lost 4 bases to trimming and J lost 0 bases; unmatched junction nucleotides: 8. DNA of the CDR3: TGTGCCATCAGTGCGACAGGGGTCCTGGGCTCCTACAATGAGCAGTTCTTC. Protein sequence: CAISATGVLGSYNEQFF.

This clonotype occurred many times. The V call is TRBV3-1, the J call TRBJ1-3; no clear D gene. The germline V gene encodes CDR1 LGHDT and CDR2 YNNKEL (reference sequence). Trimming stripped 4 bases from V and 0 bases from J, with 10 bases between. CDR3 length: 15 amino acids. CDR3 DNA: TGTGCCAGCAGCCGAAGGACGGACTCTGGAAACACCATATATTTT. Translation: CASSRRTDSGNTIYF.

Many counts were recorded for this clonotype. The genes are TRBV11-2 and TRBJ2-1; the D gene is possibly TRBD2 (5 bases). Deletions cut 3 bases from V and 0 bases from J, with 6 bases between. In germline, CDR1 is SGHAT, CDR2 FQNNGV. The CDR3 covers 14 residues. The CDR3 sequence is CASSFTSSYNEQFF. DNA for the CDR3: TGTGCCAGCAGCTTTACTAGCTCCTACAATGAGCAGTTCTTC.

The chain couples TRBV15 to TRBJ2-2; TRBD2 might be the D (6 bases). Germline loops: CDR1 LNHNV, CDR2 YYDKDF (reference sequence). This CDR3 has 15 residues. The V gene lost 0 bases and the J gene lost 3 bases, with 8 bases spanning the gap. The CDR3 nucleotides read TGTGCCACCAGCAGAGAGGGGGGTTACACCGGGGAGCTGTTTTTT. Its protein is CATSREGGYTGELFF. The whole variable domain, remainder taken from reference TRBV15 and TRBJ2-2, is DAMVIQNPRYQVTQFGKPVTLSCSQTLNHNVMYWYQQKSSQAPKLLFHYYDKDFNNEADTPDNFQSRRPNTSFCFLDIRSPGLGDTAMYLCATSREGGYTGELFFGEGSRLTVL.

The rearrangement links TRBV2 to TRBJ2-7; 7 bases match TRBD2. The J segment lost 4 bases and the V segment lost 1 base, leaving 7 bases of the junction unmatched. The CDR3 is 15 amino acids. The germline V gene has CDR1 SNHLY and CDR2 FYNNEI. In DNA, the CDR3 is TGTGCCAGCAGTGAAGAAATTGGGGGGGATTACGAGCAGTACTTC. This encodes CASSEEIGGDYEQYF.

CDR3 residues: CATSDLQVNQPQHF. The CDR3 DNA reads as TGTGCCACCAGTGATTTGCAAGTTAATCAGCCCCAGCATTTT. The J gene is TRBJ1-5, the V gene TRBV24-1, with D unresolved. The CDR3 runs to 14 residues. The germline gives CDR1 KGHDR, CDR2 SFDVKD. Between the trimmed V and J ends, which lost 0 bases and 4 bases, there was a span of 6 bases.

This clonotype was detected ten times or more. The CDR3 here is CASSLTSARGSSYNEQFF. CDR3 DNA: TGTGCCAGCAGCTTAACCTCTGCGCGGGGGAGCTCCTACAATGAGCAGTTCTTC. The chain combines TRBV7-9 with TRBJ2-1; 7 bases align to TRBD2. This CDR3 has 18 residues. V lost 2 bases, J lost 0 bases, and 10 bases stayed unmatched. CDR1 and CDR2 from the germline V gene are SEHNR and FQNEAQ (reference sequence).

This clonotype was seen many times. The chain links TRBV24-1 to TRBJ2-7; 11 bases match TRBD1. The germline CDR1 and CDR2 sequences are KGHDR and SFDVKD. This CDR3 is built from 15 residues. The V and J ends lost 8 bases and 6 bases, in that order; junction bases with no gene match: 11. The CDR3 nucleotides read TGTGCCACCATTGTGTCCGGGACAGGGGGAGGCGAGCAGTACTTC. Translation gives CATIVSGTGGGEQYF.

The genes are TRBV19 and TRBJ1-5; D is unresolved. CDR3 length: 12 amino acids. CDR1 is LNHDA, CDR2 SQIVND, per germline (reference sequence). With 7 bases removed from V and 9 bases from J, the gap between germline ends came to 13 bases. The CDR3: CASNVPWGPQHF. The CDR3, as DNA: TGTGCCAGTAATGTCCCGTGGGGGCCCCAGCATTTT. The full variable domain, in which reference TRBV19 and TRBJ1-5 provide the parts outside the CDR3, is DGGITQSPKYLFRKEGQNVTLSCEQNLNHDAMYWYRQDPGQGLRLIYYSQIVNDFQKGDIAEGYSVSREKKESFPLTVTSAQKNPTAFYLCASNVPWGPQHFGDGTRLSIL.

This clonotype has at least ten counts. The chain's CDR3 is CASSKTPGQGRGQPQHF. CDR3 sequence (DNA): TGTGCCAGCAGTAAGACCCCGGGACAGGGGCGTGGTCAGCCCCAGCATTTT. The J gene is TRBJ1-5, the V gene TRBV27, with 10 bases that match TRBD1. The germline V gene encodes CDR1 MNHEY and CDR2 SMNVEV (reference sequence). J lost 6 bases, V lost 5 bases, and 13 bases had no gene match. The CDR3 has 17 amino acids.

This clonotype has just a few counts. The chain is built from TRBV6-1 and TRBJ2-4; TRBD2 aligns across 7 bases. The germline V gene has CDR1 MNHNS and CDR2 SASEGT. V gave up 1 base and J gave up 6 bases; unmatched junction bases: 6. This CDR3 has 15 amino acids. In DNA form, the CDR3 reads TGTGCCAGCAGTGAAGAGAGGGGAGGGCCAAACATTCAGTACTTC. Its translation: CASSEERGGPNIQYF.

This clonotype occurred a few times. The chain carries TRBV14 and TRBJ1-1; TRBD1 matches 8 bases. CDR3 length: 15 amino acids. CDR1 and CDR2 from the germline V gene are SGHDN and FVKESK. V lost 5 bases, J lost 11 bases, and 16 bases stayed unmatched. The CDR3 sequence is CASSVSGTGYTRAFF. For the CDR3, the DNA is TGTGCCAGCAGCGTTTCCGGGACAGGCTACACGAGGGCTTTCTTT.

V is TRBV15 and J is TRBJ1-5; D not certain. V lost 1 base and J 0 bases, leaving 4 bases between the germline ends. CDR3 length: 14 residues. Germline V gives CDR1 LNHNV, CDR2 YYDKDF (reference sequence). CDR3 sequence reads: CATSRADSNQPQHF. Here the CDR3 DNA reads TGTGCCACCAGCAGAGCTGATAGCAATCAGCCCCAGCATTTT.

As concerns this clonotype: A much larger clone lies one base from this, so it may be a read error. The chain employs TRBV27 and TRBJ2-1, with 8 bases fitting TRBD2. The J call may be incorrect, as the DNA end agrees better with TRBJ2-7. Germline CDR1 reads MNHEY; CDR2 reads SMNVEV (reference sequence). This CDR3 contains 13 residues. In nucleotides, the CDR3 is TGTGCCAGCACGGGACTAGATTACAATGAGCAGTACTTC. Protein: CASTGLDYNEQYF.

This chain links TRBV2 with TRBJ1-6; D gene ambiguous. Germline V gene sequence: CDR1 SNHLY, CDR2 FYNNEI. Trimming took 6 bases from V and 4 from J, leaving 13 bases between them. This CDR3 is built from 15 residues. This CDR3 reads CASRSNAPYNSPLHF. Here the CDR3 DNA reads TGTGCCAGCAGGAGTAATGCTCCGTATAATTCACCCCTCCACTTT.